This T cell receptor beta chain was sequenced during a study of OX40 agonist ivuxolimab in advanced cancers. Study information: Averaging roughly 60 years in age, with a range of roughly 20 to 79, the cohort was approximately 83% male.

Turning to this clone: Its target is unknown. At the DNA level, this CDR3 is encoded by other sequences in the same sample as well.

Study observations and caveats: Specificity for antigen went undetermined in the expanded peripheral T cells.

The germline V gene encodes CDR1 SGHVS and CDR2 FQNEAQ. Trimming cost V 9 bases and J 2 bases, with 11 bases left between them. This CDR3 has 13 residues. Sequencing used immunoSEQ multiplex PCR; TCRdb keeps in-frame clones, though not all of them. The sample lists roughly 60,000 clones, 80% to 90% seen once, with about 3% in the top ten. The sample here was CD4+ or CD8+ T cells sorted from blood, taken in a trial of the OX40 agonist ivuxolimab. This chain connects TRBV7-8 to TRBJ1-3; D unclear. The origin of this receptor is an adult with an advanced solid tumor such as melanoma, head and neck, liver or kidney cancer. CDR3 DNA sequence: TGTGCCAGTAGCGGTCGGGCTGGAAACACCATATATTTT. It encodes CASSGRAGNTIYF.